The T cell receptor (beta chain) under discussion was sequenced for a study of shared clonotypes between healthy human individuals. Evenly divided among several immunoSEQ plates was the genomic DNA of each subset. TCRdb's table, derived via immunoSEQ multiplex PCR, lists solely in-frame clones and lacks some. Of more than 900,000 clones listed, around 82% are singletons. As to this clone: This same CDR3 is encoded by further DNA sequences in the sample.

Into CD45RA+ naive and CD45RA-negative memory subsets, the CD4+ cells were split. V lost 0 bases and J 0 bases, leaving 0 bases between the germline ends. Germline lookup yields CDR1 MGHRA and CDR2 YSYEKL. The CDR3 is made up of 13 amino acids. Sequencing was performed on memory CD4+ T cells from PBMCs. Subset meaning: CD45RA-negative fraction. The clonotype originates from a young man in good health. Some clones in this sample may be carry-over from other donors' samples. J is TRBJ2-1 and V is TRBV4-1; D is uncertain. The CDR3 sequence is CASSQDSYNEQFF. In nucleotides, the CDR3 is TGCGCCAGCAGCCAAGACTCCTACAATGAGCAGTTCTTC.